This T cell receptor (beta chain) was recorded in a study of graft-versus-host responses after intestinal transplantation. General study results and limits: GvH clonotypes were identified within recipient marrow, with a subset emerging first in ileum or blood.

The CDR3 has 15 residues. The ends lost 4 bases at V and 5 bases at J; junction bases unmatched: 6. Germline V lookup: CDR1 LGHNA, CDR2 YNFKEQ. Note on this clone: Its cognate antigen is unknown.

The protocol was immunoSEQ multiplex PCR, while the TCRdb copy is restricted to in-frame clones and leaves out a portion. The sample has approximately 97,000 clones, around 93% seen once. This rearrangement joins TRBV4-2 to TRBJ2-7; TRBD2 matches 12 bases. The receptor's source is a human donor who was the organ donor for an intestinal transplant. Sequencing used unstimulated CD8+ T cells sorted from spleen or lymph node cells, obtained before transplant. This CDR3 is CASSPRLAGEDEQYF. CDR3 nucleotide sequence: TGTGCCAGCAGCCCCCGACTAGCGGGGGAGGACGAGCAGTACTTC.